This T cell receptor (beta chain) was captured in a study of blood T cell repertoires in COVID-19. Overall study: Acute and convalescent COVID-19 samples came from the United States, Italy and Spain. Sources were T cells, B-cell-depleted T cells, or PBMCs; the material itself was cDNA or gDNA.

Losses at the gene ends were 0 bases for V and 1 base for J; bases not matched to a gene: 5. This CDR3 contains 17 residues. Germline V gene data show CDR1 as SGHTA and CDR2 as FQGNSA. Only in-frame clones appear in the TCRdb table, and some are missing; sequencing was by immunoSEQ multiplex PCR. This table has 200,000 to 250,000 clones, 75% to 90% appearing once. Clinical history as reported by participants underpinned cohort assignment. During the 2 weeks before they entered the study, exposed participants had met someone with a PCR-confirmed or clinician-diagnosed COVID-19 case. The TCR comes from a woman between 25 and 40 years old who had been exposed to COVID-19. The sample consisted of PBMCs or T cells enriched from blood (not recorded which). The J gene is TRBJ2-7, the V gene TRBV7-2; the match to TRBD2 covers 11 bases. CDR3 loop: CASSLATGLAVSYEQYF. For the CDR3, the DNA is TGTGCCAGCAGCTTAGCTACGGGACTAGCGGTATCCTACGAGCAGTACTTC. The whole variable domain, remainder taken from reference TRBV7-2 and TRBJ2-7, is GAGVSQSPSNKVTEKGKDVELRCDPISGHTALYWYRQSLGQGLEFLIYFQGNSAPDKSGLPSDRFSAERTGGSVSTLTIQRTQQEDSAVYLCASSLATGLAVSYEQYFGPGTRLTVT.